These 31 T cell receptor beta chains share one sample of origin, sequenced in a study of metastatic and nonmetastatic thyroid tumors. TCRdb recomputed clones from the PCR reads via MiXCR. The sample lists about 4,400 clones; about 37% were seen once. All patients were treatment-naive before thyroid surgery. The sample was tumor tissue. Receptors originate from a male donor with papillary thyroid cancer or a benign thyroid nodule (not recorded which). Some clones in this sample may be carry-over from other donors' samples.

This sequence joins TRBV12-5 and TRBJ2-5; D is possibly TRBD2 (6 bases). Trimming removed 9 bases from V and 0 bases from J, with 20 bases in between. The CDR3 spans 16 residues. Germline CDR1 LGHNT, CDR2 FRNRAP. The CDR3 loop is CASSPGGAAYQETQYF. CDR3 DNA: TGTGCTAGCTCACCCGGGGGAGCGGCGTACCAAGAGACCCAGTACTTC.

In its sample, this clone was seen a few times. The chain carries TRBV27 and TRBJ1-6; no firm D call. Trimming shortened V by 5 bases and J by 4 bases, and 15 bases separated the two germline ends. This CDR3 has 16 residues. Germline V gene lookup returns CDR1 MNHEY and CDR2 SMNVEV (reference sequence). The CDR3 loop is CASSTSPQPYNSPLHF. The CDR3 DNA follows: TGTGCCAGCAGTACCTCGCCGCAGCCGTATAATTCACCCCTCCACTTT.

This clone appeared a few times. J is TRBJ2-1 and V is TRBV2; the match to TRBD2 covers 7 bases. CDR3 size: 13 residues. Unmatched junction bases numbered 1, after V lost 8 bases and J lost 0 bases. CDR1 SNHLY and CDR2 FYNNEI come from the germline V gene. The DNA of the CDR3 is TGTGCCAGCCGGGACTACTCCTACAATGAGCAGTTCTTC. Its translation is CASRDYSYNEQFF.

The chain combines TRBV12-3 or TRBV12-4 with TRBJ2-2, with D maybe TRBD1 (5 bases). This CDR3 spans 13 amino acids. V lost 4 bases and J lost 6, with 9 bases in between. The CDR3 sequence is CASSSSRAGELFF. CDR3 in DNA: TGTGCCAGCAGTTCCTCCAGGGCCGGGGAGCTGTTTTTT.

This clone was observed a few times. This chain links TRBV30 with TRBJ2-3, with 8 bases matching TRBD2. With V trimmed by 2 bases and J by 3 bases, 16 bases remained unmatched. Germline CDR1 reads GTSNPN; CDR2 reads SVGIG (reference sequence). This CDR3 contains 18 residues. Written as DNA, the CDR3 is TGTGCCTGGAGTTATTCTTTCGACAGCCCGGGGGGGACAGATACGCAGTATTTT. Protein sequence: CAWSYSFDSPGGTDTQYF.

This clone has only a few counts. V and J are TRBV24-1 and TRBJ2-2, with 7 bases that match TRBD1. The CDR3 consists of 16 residues. Germline V gives CDR1 KGHDR, CDR2 SFDVKD. The V gene end was trimmed by 0 bases and the J gene end by 3 bases; junction bases not matched to a gene: 3. The CDR3 region has the DNA TGTGCCACCAGTGATTTGAGGCAGGGGGACACCGGGGAGCTGTTTTTT. Translating it yields CATSDLRQGDTGELFF.

This rearrangement joins TRBV5-1 to TRBJ2-1, with 9 bases matching TRBD1. Germline CDR1 is SGHRS and CDR2 is YFSETQ. With 4 bases clipped from V and 8 bases from J, the junction kept 10 bases outside the gene matches. The CDR3 is 15 residues long. The CDR3 DNA is TGCGCCAGCAGCGCACGGACAGGGGCTGGCCATGAGCAGTTCTTC. Residues: CASSARTGAGHEQFF.

V is TRBV2 and J is TRBJ2-5; 8 bases fit TRBD1. In germline, CDR1 is SNHLY, CDR2 FYNNEI. V lost 8 bases, J lost 4 bases, and 12 bases stayed unmatched. This CDR3 spans 15 amino acids. The CDR3 coding sequence is TGTGCCAGCCGGGCGGGGACAGGTGGTTTAGAGACCCAGTACTTC. It specifies CASRAGTGGLETQYF.

The sample holds one count of this clone. CDR3 region: CSALRRDFPGYEQYF. The CDR3 nucleotides are TGCAGTGCTCTCCGCCGGGACTTCCCCGGGTACGAGCAGTACTTC. The rearrangement uses TRBV20-1 and TRBJ2-7, with D possibly TRBD2 on 6 matching bases. CDR3 length equals 15 residues. CDR1 is DFQATT and CDR2 is SNEGSKA in the germline V gene (reference sequence). Trimming took 5 bases from V and 4 from J, leaving 21 bases between them.

The rearrangement uses TRBV4-1 and TRBJ1-5; a possible D gene is TRBD1 (5 bases). The germline V and J ends were trimmed by 3 bases and 4 bases, with 19 bases remaining between them. In germline, CDR1 is MGHRA, CDR2 YSYEKL. The CDR3 extends over 17 amino acids. The CDR3 loop reads CASSHRSGTGENQPQHF. The CDR3, as DNA: TGCGCCAGCAGCCACCGATCAGGGACCGGGGAAAATCAGCCCCAGCATTTT.

V usage is TRBV7-9 and J usage is TRBJ1-3; D might be TRBD1 (5 bases). V lost 3 bases, J lost 0 bases, and 6 bases lay in between. Germline V gene lookup returns CDR1 SEHNR and CDR2 FQNEAQ (reference sequence). The CDR3 sequence is 14 residues long. CDR3: CASSFGGSGNTIYF. The CDR3 nucleotides read TGTGCCAGCAGCTTCGGGGGCTCTGGAAACACCATATATTTT.

The V call is TRBV2, the J call TRBJ1-1, with a possible D match to TRBD1 (6 bases). Germline assignment: CDR1 SNHLY and CDR2 FYNNEI. CDR3 length: 15 residues. Between the trimmed V and J ends, which lost 6 bases and 3 bases, there was a span of 17 bases. This CDR3 is CASSSGQPGDTEAFF. CDR3 in DNA: TGTGCCAGCAGCTCAGGACAGCCGGGGGACACTGAAGCTTTCTTT.

V and J are TRBV19 and TRBJ2-6; D remains ambiguous. V lost 6 bases and J 0 bases, leaving 18 bases between the germline ends. There are 18 residues in the CDR3. Germline-derived CDR1 and CDR2 are LNHDA and SQIVND (reference sequence). CDR3 amino acids: CASSPRTEVFSGANVLTF. The CDR3 nucleotides read TGTGCCAGTAGCCCACGGACCGAGGTCTTCTCTGGGGCCAACGTCCTGACTTTC.

The chain uses TRBV28 and TRBJ2-2; 7 positions agree with TRBD1. There are 15 residues in the CDR3. Germline assignment: CDR1 MDHEN and CDR2 SYDVKM. V gave up 8 bases and J gave up 4 bases; unmatched junction bases: 10. The CDR3 protein is CASESGQASTGELFF. The CDR3 bases are TGTGCCAGCGAGTCCGGACAGGCAAGCACCGGGGAGCTGTTTTTT.

The V call is TRBV6-5, the J call TRBJ2-7; 8 bases match TRBD1. Per the germline V gene, CDR1 is MNHEY and CDR2 is SVGAGI. The CDR3 is 14 amino acids. V lost 4 bases and J lost 2; bases outside the gene matches: 4. The CDR3 coding sequence is TGTGCCAGCAGTTCGCAGGACAGGGCCTACGAGCAGTACTTC. It is translated as CASSSQDRAYEQYF.

This clone occurred a few times. J is TRBJ1-4 and V is TRBV18; 9 positions agree with TRBD1. With V trimmed by 6 bases and J by 8 bases, 4 bases remained unmatched. Germline assignment: CDR1 KGHSH and CDR2 LQKENI. CDR3 length: 13 residues. The CDR3 region has the DNA TGTGCCAGCTCTCCGGGACAGGGCGAAAAACTGTTTTTT. Its protein product is CASSPGQGEKLFF.

This sequence joins TRBV11-1 and TRBJ2-7; tentative D call: TRBD2 (5 bases). Germline V lookup: CDR1 SGHAT, CDR2 FQDESV (reference sequence). The V end lost 1 base, the J end lost 3 bases, and 16 bases lay between the germline ends. CDR3 length: 16 amino acids. CDR3 amino acids: CASSLGPVERSYEQYF. CDR3 DNA: TGTGCCAGCAGCTTAGGGCCTGTCGAGCGGAGCTACGAGCAGTACTTC. Combining the CDR3 with reference TRBV11-1 and TRBJ2-7 gives the whole variable domain EAEVAQSPRYKITEKSQAVAFWCDPISGHATLYWYRQILGQGPELLVQFQDESVVDDSQLPKDRFSAERLKGVDSTLKIQPAELGDSAMYLCASSLGPVERSYEQYFGPGTRLTVT.

The chain combines TRBV7-9 with TRBJ2-7; tentatively, D is TRBD1 or TRBD2 (5 bases each). Trimming left V 3 bases short and J 6 bases short, with 9 bases between. The germline CDR1 and CDR2 sequences are SEHNR and FQNEAQ (reference sequence). The CDR3 has 12 amino acids. CDR3 nucleotides: TGTGCCAGCAGCTTTCCGGGGCGCGAGCAGTACTTC. Amino acids: CASSFPGREQYF.

Notes on this clone: This clone may be a read error of a much larger clone one base away. This chain uses TRBV12-3 or TRBV12-4 with TRBJ2-2; D is perhaps TRBD1 (5 bases). Trimming left V 9 bases short and J 2 bases short, with 10 bases between. The CDR3 length is 13 residues. CDR3 residues: CASRTLNTGELFF. CDR3 nucleotides: TGTGCCAGTCGGACACTTAACACCGGGGAGCTGTTTTTT.

This clone is large within its sample. The chain uses TRBV2 and TRBJ2-6; perhaps TRBD1 as D (6 bases). Germline V gene data show CDR1 as SNHLY and CDR2 as FYNNEI. Between the trimmed V and J ends, which lost 9 bases and 12 bases, there was a span of 12 bases. The CDR3 spans 11 residues. CDR3 sequence reads: CARGQGTVLTF. DNA of the CDR3: TGTGCCAGGGGTCAGGGGACCGTCCTGACTTTC.

The chain carries TRBV28 and TRBJ1-6; D is undetermined. The CDR3 consists of 14 residues. The V end was cut by 5 bases, the J end by 10 bases, with 15 bases between. Germline CDR1 reads MDHEN; CDR2 reads SYDVKM. The CDR3 nucleotides are TGTGCCAGCAGTCAGAGAAGTGTATGGTCACCCCTCCACTTT. Its translation: CASSQRSVWSPLHF.

The chain couples TRBV6-2 or TRBV6-3 to TRBJ1-5, with 9 bases fitting TRBD1. The CDR3 has 14 amino acids. The germline V gene has CDR1 MNHEY and CDR2 SVGEGT. V was clipped by 5 bases and J by 9 bases; unmatched bases: 8. Written as DNA, the CDR3 is TGTGCCAGCAGTACCGACAGGGGGAAACCGCCCCAGCATTTT. Protein sequence: CASSTDRGKPPQHF.

This sequence joins TRBV20-1 and TRBJ2-3, with 12 bases lining up with TRBD2. The CDR3 is 12 amino acids. V gave up 6 bases and J gave up 5 bases; unmatched junction bases: 0. Germline CDR1 and CDR2: DFQATT and SNEGSKA (reference sequence). This CDR3 reads CSAGLAGDTQYF. As DNA, the CDR3 is TGCAGTGCGGGACTAGCGGGAGATACGCAGTATTTT.

This clone showed up just a few times. The chain uses TRBV7-8 and TRBJ1-1; no clear D gene. The germline V gene has CDR1 SGHVS and CDR2 FQNEAQ. This CDR3 has 11 residues. V was clipped by 2 bases and J by 6 bases, with 4 bases between them. CDR3: CASSLSSEAFF. CDR3 nucleotides: TGTGCCAGCAGCTTATCCTCTGAAGCTTTCTTT.

A few counts support this clone. The chain has TRBV6-1 and TRBJ1-2; D call uncertain. The germline V gene has CDR1 MNHNS and CDR2 SASEGT. V was pared by 8 bases and J by 0 bases, with 7 bases between. The CDR3 has 12 amino acids. The CDR3 sequence is CASAGSNYGYTF. The DNA of the CDR3 is TGTGCCAGCGCCGGATCTAACTATGGCTACACCTTC.

This chain joins TRBV6-4 and TRBJ2-7; 10 bases line up with TRBD2. Germline CDR1 reads MRHNA; CDR2 reads SNTAGT. The junction had 8 bases not matched to a gene; V was cut back by 3 bases and J by 6 bases. The CDR3 is made up of 15 amino acids. CDR3 DNA sequence: TGTGCCAGCAGTGAGCTAGCGGGAGCGATTAGCGAGCAGTACTTC. It translates to CASSELAGAISEQYF.

This chain connects TRBV18 to TRBJ1-4, with D possibly matching TRBD1 (5 bases). V gave up 8 bases and J gave up 7 bases, with 20 bases separating them. Germline V gives CDR1 KGHSH, CDR2 LQKENI. The CDR3 covers 15 residues. CDR3 sequence reads: CASARWGGDTEKLFF. The CDR3 DNA follows: TGTGCCAGCGCCCGATGGGGGGGTGATACTGAAAAACTGTTTTTT.

In this sample, this clone turned up a few times. The chain couples TRBV2 to TRBJ2-7; perhaps TRBD2 as D (5 bases). Trimming left V 3 bases short and J 4 bases short, with 13 bases between. The CDR3 has 14 residues. Germline-derived CDR1 and CDR2 are SNHLY and FYNNEI. The CDR3 protein is CASSESSWRYEQYF. Written as DNA, the CDR3 is TGTGCCAGCAGTGAGTCTAGCTGGAGATACGAGCAGTACTTC. Full variable domain (rest looked up from reference TRBV2 and TRBJ2-7): EPEVTQTPSHQVTQMGQEVILRCVPISNHLYFYWYRQILGQKVEFLVSFYNNEISEKSEIFDDQFSVERPDGSNFTLKIRSTKLEDSAMYFCASSESSWRYEQYFGPGTRLTVT.

The chain uses TRBV12-3 or TRBV12-4 and TRBJ2-3; D is possibly TRBD2 (6 bases). Trimming took 4 bases from V and 4 from J, leaving 18 bases between them. This CDR3 has 16 amino acids. The CDR3 sequence is CASSSTPVLAADTQYF. The CDR3 coding sequence is TGTGCCAGCAGTTCGACCCCGGTACTAGCCGCAGATACGCAGTATTTT.

This clone has just a few counts. The chain uses TRBV6-5 and TRBJ2-7; 9 bases are a match to TRBD1. J gave up 5 bases and V 8 bases, and 10 bases lay outside the gene matches. This CDR3 has 14 residues. Germline CDR1 MNHEY, CDR2 SVGAGI. The CDR3: CASGFGTGFNEQYF. In DNA form, the CDR3 reads TGTGCCAGCGGTTTCGGGACAGGGTTTAACGAGCAGTACTTC.

The chain has TRBV19 and TRBJ1-2; 7 positions match TRBD1. The CDR3 extends over 14 amino acids. CDR1 is LNHDA, CDR2 SQIVND, per germline (reference sequence). With V trimmed by 3 bases and J by 6 bases, 7 bases remained unmatched. DNA of the CDR3: TGTGCCAGTAGTATCGGGACAGACCTAGATGGCTACACCTTC. It encodes CASSIGTDLDGYTF.